These T cell receptor beta chains were read from a single sample in a study of T cells in Graves' hyperthyroidism and ophthalmopathy. TCRdb re-called the multiplex PCR reads with MiXCR, one entry per CDR3 protein. Of 700,000 to 950,000 distinct CDR3 sequences in the sample, roughly 32% are singletons; the top ten hold more than 25%. The sequencing input was blood. The source of these receptors is a woman aged 35 to 49 with Graves' hyperthyroidism. Both conserved end residues are part of each CDR3. The D gene is left open where the match is weak. Clone size is not always given. Where it is, it says once, few, many or a class for expanded clones.

>.|.|TRBJ2-6|17|TRBV4-1
TGCGCCAGCAGCCAAGGAAACTTTCCCTCTGGGGCCAACGTCCTGACTTTC
CASSQGNFPSGANVLTF
>many|TRBD2|TRBJ2-5|16|TRBV7-2
TGTGCCAGCAGCTTAGCCTTAGCGGGGCATGGGGAGACCCAGTACTTC
CASSLALAGHGETQYF
>many|TRBD1|TRBJ1-2|16|TRBV10-3
TGTGCCATCAGTGAGTCGAGGCAGGGGGCAAACTATGGCTACACCTTC
CAISESRQGANYGYTF
>.|.|TRBJ2-2|13|TRBV7-9
TGTGCCAGCAGCCCAGGGGCTAGCGGGGAGCTGTTTTTT
CASSPGASGELFF
>.|.|TRBJ1-3|15|TRBV5-6
TGTGCCAGCAGCCAACGATACTTCTCTGGAAACACCATATATTTT
CASSQRYFSGNTIYF
>many|.|TRBJ1-4|15|TRBV20-1
TGCAGTGCTAGAGATTCGGGCAGGGTTGGCGAAAAACTGTTTTTT
CSARDSGRVGEKLFF
>many|.|TRBJ1-3|14|TRBV7-9
TGTGCCAGCGGGGGAAGGGGCTCTGGAAACACCATATATTTT
CASGGRGSGNTIYF
>.|TRBD2|TRBJ2-1|11|TRBV2
TGTGCCAGCAGTGAAGGGGAGGGGCAGTTCTTC
CASSEGEGQFF
>.|.|TRBJ2-2|15|TRBV6-2/TRBV6-3
TGTGCCAGCAGTCTACGGGGGGCTGACACCAGGGAGCTGTTTTTT
CASSLRGADTRELFF
>.|.|TRBJ1-4|15|TRBV20-1
TGCAGTGCACCCTTCTCCGGGCAGGGGTCCGAAAAACTGTTTTTT
CSAPFSGQGSEKLFF
>few|.|TRBJ2-5|17|TRBV4-3
TGCGCCAGCAGCCAAGATCCACCAGGGGCCTACCAAGAGACCCAGTACTTC
CASSQDPPGAYQETQYF
>many|.|TRBJ1-2|11|TRBV13
TGTGCCAGCAGCTTAGCTCAGGGGATGACCTTC
CASSLAQGMTF
>many|.|TRBJ1-6|14|TRBV5-4
TGTGCCAGCCTCGACGGACCTGGCCTTTCACCCCTCCACTTT
CASLDGPGLSPLHF
>many|TRBD1|TRBJ1-1|16|TRBV7-2
TGTGCCAGCAGCCCACCGACAGGGGCGGTCCACACTGAAGCTTTCTTT
CASSPPTGAVHTEAFF
>few|.|TRBJ2-3|14|TRBV7-9
TGTGCCAGCAGCCAGTCCGGGACTTTAGATACGCAGTATTTT
CASSQSGTLDTQYF
>.|.|TRBJ1-3|14|TRBV12-3/TRBV12-4
TGTGCCAGCAGAGACTCGGCGTTAGGAAACACCATATATTTT
CASRDSALGNTIYF
>once|.|TRBJ2-3|13|TRBV7-2
TGTGCCAGCAGCCTTCCTAGCGCAGATACGCAGTATTTT
CASSLPSADTQYF
>few|TRBD1|TRBJ1-1|15|TRBV7-2
TGTGCCAGCAGCCAAAGGGGACAGGGGGCGAAACAAGCTTTCTTT
CASSQRGQGAKQAFF
>few|.|TRBJ2-7|18|TRBV12-3/TRBV12-4
TGTGCCAGCAGTTTGTGGGACAGGGGAAGCGGGAGGGCTGACGAGCAGTACTTC
CASSLWDRGSGRADEQYF
>few|.|TRBJ1-1|12|TRBV6-5
TGTGCCAGCAGACCGGCGGGCCTCGGAGCTTTCTTT
CASRPAGLGAFF
>few|TRBD1|TRBJ1-3|15|TRBV3-1
TGTGCCAGCAGCCAAGAAGGGACAGCTGGAAACACCATATATTTT
CASSQEGTAGNTIYF
>.|.|TRBJ1-1|10|TRBV6-6
TGTGCCACACTCACAGATGAAGCTTTCTTT
CATLTDEAFF
>.|TRBD1|TRBJ2-7|14|TRBV28
TGTGCCAGCAGGTCCCCGGGACAGATCTACGAGCAGTACTTC
CASRSPGQIYEQYF
>few|.|TRBJ2-1|14|TRBV6-5
TGTGCCAGCAGCCGAGGGGGGGAAAGGTCTGAGCAGTTCTTC
CASSRGGERSEQFF
>few|TRBD2|TRBJ2-2|15|TRBV13
TGTGCCAGCAGCCAAGGAGCGGGAAGCACCGGGGAGCTGTTTTTT
CASSQGAGSTGELFF
>many|.|TRBJ1-5|15|TRBV6-5
TGTGCCAGCAGTGGAGCAGGGAAGGGCAATCAGCCCCAGCATTTT
CASSGAGKGNQPQHF
>many|TRBD2|TRBJ2-7|14|TRBV10-3
TGTGCCATCTCCCGTGAGACTAGCGGGATCGAGCAGTACTTC
CAISRETSGIEQYF
>.|.|TRBJ2-3|17|TRBV10-3
TGTGCCATCAGTGATCAACACCAGGGGTGGTCCACAGATACGCAGTATTTT
CAISDQHQGWSTDTQYF
>many|.|TRBJ1-5|14|TRBV12-3/TRBV12-4
TGTGCCAGCAGTTTAGGGGGGAAGGGGCAGCCCCAGCATTTT
CASSLGGKGQPQHF
>.|TRBD2|TRBJ2-7|15|TRBV7-2
TGTGCCAGCGATCTCGGGAGGGGACAAATCTACGAGCAGTACTTC
CASDLGRGQIYEQYF
>.|.|TRBJ2-1|13|TRBV12-3/TRBV12-4
TGTGCCAGCAGTTCGGACGGATACAATGAGCAGTTCTTC
CASSSDGYNEQFF
>.|TRBD1|TRBJ1-4|16|TRBV7-2
TGTGCCAGCAGCTTTTCGCTGGGACAGGGGAATGCAAAACTGTTTTTT
CASSFSLGQGNAKLFF
>many|.|TRBJ2-7|15|TRBV5-5
TGTGCCAGCAGCTTGACGGCACCGCTAAACTACGAGCAGTACTTC
CASSLTAPLNYEQYF
>.|TRBD1|TRBJ2-2|16|TRBV6-1
TGTGCCAGCAGCAAGGGGGACAGGGGGAACACCGGGGAGCCGTTTTTT
CASSKGDRGNTGEPFF
>few|.|TRBJ2-7|14|TRBV11-2
TGTGCCAGCAGCCCCCGCCCAGGATTCTACGAGCAGTACTTC
CASSPRPGFYEQYF
>.|.|TRBJ2-2|18|TRBV7-9
TGCGCCAGCAGCCCCCGAATCCCACTAAGACCGAACACCGGGGAGCTGTTTTTT
CASSPRIPLRPNTGELFF
>many|.|TRBJ1-2|14|TRBV20-1
TGCAGTGCAACGAGACGGACAGATAACTATGGCTACACCTTC
CSATRRTDNYGYTF
>many|.|TRBJ1-5|13|TRBV6-4
TGTGCCAGCAGTGAAGGTAGCAATCAGCCCCAGCATTTT
CASSEGSNQPQHF
>many|TRBD2|TRBJ2-7|12|TRBV2
TGTGCCAGCAAAGCGGGAGGCCACGAGCAGTACTTC
CASKAGGHEQYF
>few|TRBD1|TRBJ1-5|14|TRBV10-3
TGTGCCATCAGGGACGGGACAGAGAATCAGCCCCAGCATTTT
CAIRDGTENQPQHF
>few|TRBD1|TRBJ1-5|17|TRBV7-8
TGTGCCAGCAGCTTAGGGCAGGGGGCTTTAGGAGATCAGCCCCAGCATTTT
CASSLGQGALGDQPQHF
>once|TRBD1|TRBJ2-2|13|TRBV19
TGTGCCAGTAGTATAGCGACAGGGGCTGAGCTGTTTTTT
CASSIATGAELFF
>many|.|TRBJ1-1|13|TRBV6-4
TGTGCCAGCAGTTGGCAGGGGAACACTGAAGCTTTCTTT
CASSWQGNTEAFF
>many|TRBD2|TRBJ2-5|16|TRBV5-8
TGTGCCAGCAGTCTCGGGACTAGCGGGGTACAAGAGACCCAGTACTTC
CASSLGTSGVQETQYF
>few|.|TRBJ1-2|15|TRBV3-1
TGTGCCAGCAGCCAAGGACAGTTTCGTCACTATGGCTACACCTTC
CASSQGQFRHYGYTF